This TCR beta chain was found in a study of T cells expressing NK-cell markers. Study-wide context: Beta-chain profiling covered CD3+CD56+NKG2C+, CD3+CD56+NKG2C- and CD3+CD56-NKG2C+ sorted subsets.

From the 5' RACE reads, TCRdb lists one entry per CDR3 protein and no DNA. The sample totals about 260,000 distinct CDR3 sequences. The study, taken as a whole, reports: There remained a lack of clarity about HCMV specificity of expanded NKG2C+ T cell clones. These clonotypes, the leaders elsewhere, also led the CD3+CD56-NKG2C+ fraction in a handful of donors.

There are 15 residues in the CDR3. Germline CDR1 is SGHRS and CDR2 is YFSETQ. With respect to this clonotype: Its antigen is not known.

The clonotype was recovered from a woman between 18 and 69 years old in good health. Sequenced sample: blood T cells: a sorted CD56 or NKG2C T cell subset, CD4+ or CD8+ T cells, or bulk PBMC T cells (not recorded which). This chain uses TRBV5-1 with TRBJ2-7; TCRdb's D call, TRBD2, is unchecked because there is no DNA. The CDR3 sequence is CASSVAGETPYEQYF.